Listed below are T cell receptor beta chains from one sample, sequenced in a study of CD4 T cells in relation to SARS-CoV-2 and coronaviruses. For these receptors, no antigen is known. The protocol was immunoSEQ multiplex PCR, while the TCRdb copy is restricted to in-frame clones and leaves out a portion. Here the sample spans about 16,000 clones, 75% to 85% being singletons. Sample: CD4+ T cells from PBMCs, cultured in vitro. These receptors originate from a human donor in good health. The CDR3 runs from the conserved cysteine through the conserved F or W. Fields, in order: clone size, V gene, J gene, CDR3 protein. Where a row states a size, it is once, few, many or the class of an expanded clone; other rows omit it.

-,TRBV6-5,TRBJ2-1,CASSYSTSGRGNEQFF
few,TRBV6-4,TRBJ2-3,CASSEESSGNTDTQYF
-,TRBV7-9,TRBJ2-7,CASSLAGVGANPYEQYF
-,TRBV27,TRBJ2-7,CASSFRALSYEQYF
-,TRBV28,TRBJ1-5,CASSFRQYSNQPQHF
-,TRBV9,TRBJ1-3,CASSASLRGGDGNTIYF
-,TRBV11-2,TRBJ1-4,CASSPDWDRVEKLFF
-,TRBV7-2,TRBJ1-5,CASSLGGYSNQPQHF
-,TRBV5-1,TRBJ1-6,CASSFTYRGDNSPLHF
-,TRBV5-4,TRBJ2-7,CATLIQGSAEQYF
-,TRBV6-4,TRBJ1-2,CASSVSSSNYGYTF
-,TRBV28,TRBJ1-6,CASSGRPNSPLHF
-,TRBV5-1,TRBJ2-1,CASSLVGGTSGTPSSYNEQFF
once,TRBV9,TRBJ2-2,CASSPRETNTGELFF
-,TRBV30,TRBJ2-7,CAWGRQGAYEQYF
-,TRBV19,TRBJ1-5,CASSIGIGSNQPQHF
once,TRBV7-9,TRBJ1-3,CASSLKGQGAGNTIYF
-,TRBV5-1,TRBJ2-1,CASSLSGPRGLAGVNEQFF
few,TRBV25-1,TRBJ2-7,CASTWGQVDYEQYF
-,TRBV9,TRBJ2-3,CASSVGASWTDTQYF
-,TRBV7-8,TRBJ1-5,CASSLGSGLNQPQHF
-,TRBV12-5,TRBJ1-4,CASGLVRPGTGLFF
-,TRBV18,TRBJ1-1,CASSPGGMNTEAFF
-,TRBV6-6,TRBJ1-1,CASSWSTGGGTEAFF
-,TRBV7-3,TRBJ2-3,CASSPRNTDTQYF
-,TRBV5-1,TRBJ2-5,CASKSTGGSYQETQYF
-,TRBV5-1,TRBJ2-2,CASSFSTTGTNTGELFF
-,TRBV6-5,TRBJ2-7,CASSKTYYEQYF
-,TRBV10-3,TRBJ1-5,CAISGGPPPQPQHF
-,TRBV18,TRBJ1-4,CASSAVPGNEKLFF
-,TRBV2,TRBJ1-2,CASSEGPGRGYTF
-,TRBV19,TRBJ2-1,CASSIGPSSTAGLAYNEQFF